The source of this T cell receptor (beta chain) is a study of post-analysis software for immune sequencing data. In the study overall: Courses of disease covered relapsing-remitting, secondary progressive and progressive-relapsing multiple sclerosis. Findings and limits, study-wide: Diversity measured as normalized Chao1 was significantly lower in multiple sclerosis patients than in controls. When the samples were clustered directly with F measure, those that had been prepared in the same batch showed strong co-clustering. Higher frequency in patients than in controls was seen for roughly five TRBV segments, with TRBV5-6, TRBV5-1 and TRBV20-1 among them.

V shed 1 base and J shed 6 bases, with 13 bases lying between them. Germline V gives CDR1 LNHNV, CDR2 YYDKDF (reference sequence). The CDR3 runs to 15 residues. Each TCR beta cDNA library carried unique molecular identifiers. T cells numbering about 0.9 to 11 million gave rise to some 520,000 cDNA molecules. TCRdb recomputed calls from the PCR reads with MiXCR, one row per CDR3 protein. The table has some 190,000 distinct CDR3 sequences, over 25% seen once; the top ten hold around 3.2%. Worth noting for this clonotype: The antigen remains undetermined.

This chain uses TRBV15 with TRBJ2-1, with no clear D. This receptor was obtained from a girl aged 2 to 17 with multiple sclerosis. The specimen was blood. In DNA, the CDR3 is TGTGCCACCAGCAGAGGTAGCTCTGGATCCAATGAGCAGTTCTTC. This gives the protein CATSRGSSGSNEQFF.